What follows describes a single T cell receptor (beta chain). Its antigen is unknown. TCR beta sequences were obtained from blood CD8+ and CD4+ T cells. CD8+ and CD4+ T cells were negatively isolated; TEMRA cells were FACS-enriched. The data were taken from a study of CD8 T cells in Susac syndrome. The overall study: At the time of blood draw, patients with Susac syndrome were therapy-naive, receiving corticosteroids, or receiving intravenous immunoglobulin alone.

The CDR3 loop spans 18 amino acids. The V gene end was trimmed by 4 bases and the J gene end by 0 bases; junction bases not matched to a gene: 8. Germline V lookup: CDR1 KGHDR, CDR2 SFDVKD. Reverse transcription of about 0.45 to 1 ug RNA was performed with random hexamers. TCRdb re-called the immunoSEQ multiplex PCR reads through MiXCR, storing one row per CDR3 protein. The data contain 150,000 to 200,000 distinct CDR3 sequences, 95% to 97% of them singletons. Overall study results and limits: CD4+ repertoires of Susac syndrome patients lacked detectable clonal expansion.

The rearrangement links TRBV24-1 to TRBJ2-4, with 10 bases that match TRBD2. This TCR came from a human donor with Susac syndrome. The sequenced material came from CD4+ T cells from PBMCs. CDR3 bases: TGTGCCACCAGTGACAGCCGACTAGCGGGTTTAGCCAAAAACATTCAGTACTTC. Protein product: CATSDSRLAGLAKNIQYF.